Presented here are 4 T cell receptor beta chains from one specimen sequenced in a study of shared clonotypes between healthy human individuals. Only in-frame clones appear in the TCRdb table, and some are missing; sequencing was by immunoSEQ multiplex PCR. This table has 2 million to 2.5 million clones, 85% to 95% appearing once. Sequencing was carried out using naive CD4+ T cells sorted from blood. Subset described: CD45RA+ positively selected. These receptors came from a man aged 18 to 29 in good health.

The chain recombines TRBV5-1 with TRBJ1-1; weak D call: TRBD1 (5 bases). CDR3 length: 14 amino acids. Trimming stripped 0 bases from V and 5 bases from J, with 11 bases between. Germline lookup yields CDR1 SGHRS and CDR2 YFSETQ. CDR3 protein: CASSLGGVGTEAFF. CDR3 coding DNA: TGCGCCAGCAGCTTGGGAGGGGTGGGAACTGAAGCTTTCTTT.

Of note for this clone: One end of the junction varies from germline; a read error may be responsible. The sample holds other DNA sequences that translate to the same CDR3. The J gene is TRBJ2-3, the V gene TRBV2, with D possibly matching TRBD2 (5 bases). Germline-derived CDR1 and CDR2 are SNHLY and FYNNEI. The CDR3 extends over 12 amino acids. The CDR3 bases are TGTGCCAGCAGAGAAGGCGGGGATACGCAGTATTTT. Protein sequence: CASREGGDTQYF. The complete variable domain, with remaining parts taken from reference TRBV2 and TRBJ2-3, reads EPEVTQTPSHQVTQMGQEVILRCVPISNHLYFYWYRQILGQKVEFLVSFYNNEISEKSEIFDDQFSVERPDGSNFTLKIRSTKLEDSAMYFCASREGGDTQYFGPGTRLTVL.

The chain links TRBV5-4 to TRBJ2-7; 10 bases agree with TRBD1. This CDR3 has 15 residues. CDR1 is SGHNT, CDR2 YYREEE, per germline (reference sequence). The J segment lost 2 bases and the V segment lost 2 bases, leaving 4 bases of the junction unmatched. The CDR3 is CASSFPGTGAYEQYF. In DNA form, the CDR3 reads TGTGCCAGCAGCTTCCCCGGGACAGGGGCCTACGAGCAGTACTTC. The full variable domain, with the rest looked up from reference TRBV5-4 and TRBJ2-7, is ETGVTQSPTHLIKTRGQQVTLRCSSQSGHNTVSWYQQALGQGPQFIFQYYREEENGRGNFPPRFSGLQFPNYSSELNVNALELDDSALYLCASSFPGTGAYEQYFGPGTRLTVT.

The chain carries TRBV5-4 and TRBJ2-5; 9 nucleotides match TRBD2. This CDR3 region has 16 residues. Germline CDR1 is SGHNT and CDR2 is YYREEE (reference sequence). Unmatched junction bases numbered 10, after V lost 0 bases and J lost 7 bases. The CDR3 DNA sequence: TGTGCCAGCAGCTTGGCCGCAGCGGGGGGCGGAGGGACCCAGTACTTC. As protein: CASSLAAAGGGGTQYF. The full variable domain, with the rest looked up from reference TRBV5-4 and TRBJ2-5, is ETGVTQSPTHLIKTRGQQVTLRCSSQSGHNTVSWYQQALGQGPQFIFQYYREEENGRGNFPPRFSGLQFPNYSSELNVNALELDDSALYLCASSLAAAGGGGTQYFGPGTRLLVL.